This TCR beta chain came from a study of OX40 agonist ivuxolimab in advanced cancers. Study-wide context: Partial responses were achieved by three patients, one with hepatocellular carcinoma and two with cutaneous melanoma.

The CDR3 contains 14 residues. Germline CDR1 and CDR2: WSHSY and SAAADI. J was trimmed by 7 bases and V by 7 bases; bases with no gene match: 8. Clones were sequenced by immunoSEQ multiplex PCR, and TCRdb holds only the in-frame ones, with some missing. The sample includes about 53,000 clones, 84% of them seen just once. The sample was CD4+ or CD8+ T cells sorted from blood, taken in a trial of the OX40 agonist ivuxolimab. The clonotype originates from an adult with an advanced solid tumor such as melanoma, head and neck, liver or kidney cancer. The chain couples TRBV10-2 to TRBJ1-2, with 11 bases that match TRBD1. The CDR3 region has the DNA TGCGCCAGCACCACTTGGGACAGGGGGACTGGCTACACCTTC. It translates to CASTTWDRGTGYTF.